These 8 T cell receptor beta chains share one sample of origin, sequenced in a study of T cells in Graves' hyperthyroidism and ophthalmopathy. TCR beta CDR3 regions were amplified from RNA transcripts. Primed by the HTBI set, a first-round RT-PCR was run on the TCR CDR3. TCRdb analysed the multiplex PCR reads with MiXCR anew, one entry per CDR3 protein. The table records about 360,000 distinct CDR3 sequences, 13% of them present only once. Material: blood. These receptors originate from a man younger than 45 with Graves' hyperthyroidism that later progressed to Graves' ophthalmopathy.

This clonotype showed up just once. The V and J genes are TRBV11-1 and TRBJ2-2; 14 bases are shared with TRBD2. The germline gives CDR1 SGHAT, CDR2 FQDESV (reference sequence). The V segment lost 8 bases and the J segment 0 bases; nucleotides outside the gene matches: 8. CDR3 size: 18 residues. The CDR3 nucleotides read TGTGCCAGCGGCCCGGGACTAGCGGGGGCAACGAACACCGGGGAGCTGTTTTTT. Translated: CASGPGLAGATNTGELFF.

CDR3 DNA sequence: TGTGCCGCATCTTCGGGGTATCAAGACAAAAACATTCAGTACTTC. It codes for CAASSGYQDKNIQYF. The rearrangement uses TRBV6-1 and TRBJ2-4, with a possible D match to TRBD2 (5 bases). V was pared by 11 bases and J by 3 bases, with 20 bases between. CDR1 and CDR2 (germline): MNHNS, SASEGT. The CDR3 is 15 residues long.

About this clonotype: The junction departs from germline at one end; a sequencing error may be responsible. The J gene is TRBJ2-2, the V gene TRBV5-1; a weak D match, TRBD1 (6 bases). The germline V gene has CDR1 SGHRS and CDR2 YFSETQ. The CDR3 loop spans 18 amino acids. In DNA, the CDR3 is TGTGCCAGCAGCGATTACTTCGCAGGGACACAAAACACCGGGGAGCTGTTTTTT. Encoded protein: CASSDYFAGTQNTGELFF.

Concerning this clonotype itself: This clone may be a read error of a much larger clone one base away. CDR3 in amino acids: CATSDTGPPWSYTF. CDR3 nucleotide sequence: TGTGCCACCAGTGATACCGGACCGCCTTGGAGCTACACCTTC. The gene calls are TRBV24-1 and TRBJ1-2; D not resolved. The V gene lost 3 bases and the J gene lost 9 bases, with 16 bases spanning the gap. Looked up from germline, CDR1 is KGHDR and CDR2 is SFDVKD. The CDR3 length is 14 residues.

There are a few counts of this clonotype. The chain is built from TRBV4-1 and TRBJ1-2, with D tentatively TRBD1 (5 bases). V lost 0 bases and J lost 8, with 13 bases in between. CDR1 and CDR2 (germline): MGHRA, YSYEKL. The CDR3 consists of 14 residues. CDR3 DNA: TGCGCCAGCAGCCAAGATCCCCGACAGCCCGGCTACACCTTC. Protein product: CASSQDPRQPGYTF.

Ten or more counts support this clonotype. V gene TRBV27 combines with J gene TRBJ2-1; D may be TRBD2 (6 bases). The CDR3 runs to 13 residues. Germline CDR1 is MNHEY and CDR2 is SMNVEV (reference sequence). CDR3 nucleotide sequence: TGTGCGAGTAGTGAGGAGGGCTACAATGAGCAGTTCTTC. Translation: CASSEEGYNEQFF.

The chain has TRBV6-2 or TRBV6-3 and TRBJ1-5; TRBD1 agrees at 7 bases. From germline, CDR1 is MNHEY and CDR2 SVGEGT. The ends lost 0 bases at V and 7 bases at J; junction bases unmatched: 6. The CDR3 length is 15 residues. The CDR3 DNA reads TGTGCCAGCAGTTACTCGACAGGGATATGGCAGCCCCAGCATTTT. Translation gives CASSYSTGIWQPQHF.

DNA for the CDR3: TGTGCCAGCAGTTTAAGCAGAAAGAACACTGAAGCTTTCTTT. Translation: CASSLSRKNTEAFF. The V call is TRBV28, the J call TRBJ1-1; D uncertain. The CDR3 length is 14 residues. Germline V lookup: CDR1 MDHEN, CDR2 SYDVKM. V lost 2 bases to trimming and J lost 1 base, with 8 bases between them.